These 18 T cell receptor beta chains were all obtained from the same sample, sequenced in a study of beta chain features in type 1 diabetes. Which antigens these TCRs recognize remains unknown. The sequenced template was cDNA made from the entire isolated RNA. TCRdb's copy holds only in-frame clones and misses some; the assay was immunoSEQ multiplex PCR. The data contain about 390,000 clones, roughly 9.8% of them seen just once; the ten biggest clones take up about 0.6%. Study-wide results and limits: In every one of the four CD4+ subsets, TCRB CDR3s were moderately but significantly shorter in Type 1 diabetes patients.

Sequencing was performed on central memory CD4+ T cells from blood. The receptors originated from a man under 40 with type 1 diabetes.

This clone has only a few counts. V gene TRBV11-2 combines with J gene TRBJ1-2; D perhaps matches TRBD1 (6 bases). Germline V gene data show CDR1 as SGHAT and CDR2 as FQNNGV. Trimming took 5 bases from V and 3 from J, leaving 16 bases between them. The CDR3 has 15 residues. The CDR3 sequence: CASSQGGLSDYGYTF. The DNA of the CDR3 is TGTGCCAGCAGCCAAGGGGGACTCTCTGACTATGGCTACACCTTC.

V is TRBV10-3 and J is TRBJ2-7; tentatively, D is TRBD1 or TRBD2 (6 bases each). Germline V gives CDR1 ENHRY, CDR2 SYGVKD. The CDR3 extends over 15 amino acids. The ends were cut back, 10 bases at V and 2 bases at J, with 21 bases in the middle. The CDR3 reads CATAGSTGAPYEQYF. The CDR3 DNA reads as TGTGCCACCGCGGGATCGACGGGGGCGCCCTACGAGCAGTACTTC.

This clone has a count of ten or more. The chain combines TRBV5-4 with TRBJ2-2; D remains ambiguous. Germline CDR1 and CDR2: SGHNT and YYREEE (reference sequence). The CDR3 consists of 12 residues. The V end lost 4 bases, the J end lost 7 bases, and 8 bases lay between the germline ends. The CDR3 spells CASSPLNGELFF. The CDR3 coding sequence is TGTGCCAGCAGCCCCTTAAACGGGGAGCTGTTTTTT.

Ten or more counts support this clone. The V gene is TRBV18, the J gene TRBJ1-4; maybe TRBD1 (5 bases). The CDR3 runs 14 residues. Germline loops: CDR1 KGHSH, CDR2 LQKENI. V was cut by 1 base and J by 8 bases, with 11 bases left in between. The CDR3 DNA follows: TGTGCCAGCTCACCACGACAGTCGACGGAAAAACTGTTTTTT. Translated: CASSPRQSTEKLFF.

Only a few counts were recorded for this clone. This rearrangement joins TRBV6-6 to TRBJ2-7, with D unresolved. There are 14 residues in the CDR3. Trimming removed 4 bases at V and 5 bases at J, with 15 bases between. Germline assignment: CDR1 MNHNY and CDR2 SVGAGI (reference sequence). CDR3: CASSFTSPKDEQYF. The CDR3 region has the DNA TGTGCCAGCAGTTTCACCTCCCCTAAGGACGAGCAGTACTTC.

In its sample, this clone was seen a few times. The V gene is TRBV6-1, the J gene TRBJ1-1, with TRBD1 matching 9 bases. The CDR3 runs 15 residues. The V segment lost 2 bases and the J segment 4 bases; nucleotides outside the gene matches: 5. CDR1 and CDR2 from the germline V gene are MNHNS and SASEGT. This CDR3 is CASSEPGQGSTEAFF. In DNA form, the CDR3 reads TGTGCCAGCAGTGAACCGGGACAGGGAAGCACTGAAGCTTTCTTT.

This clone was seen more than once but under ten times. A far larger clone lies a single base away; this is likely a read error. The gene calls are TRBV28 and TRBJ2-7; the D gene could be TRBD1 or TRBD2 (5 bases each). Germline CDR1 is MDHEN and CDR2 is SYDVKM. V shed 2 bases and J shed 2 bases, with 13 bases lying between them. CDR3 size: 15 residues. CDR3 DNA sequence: TGTGCCAGCAGTTTAGCCGGGACCAGGGCCTACGAGCAGTACTTC. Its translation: CASSLAGTRAYEQYF.

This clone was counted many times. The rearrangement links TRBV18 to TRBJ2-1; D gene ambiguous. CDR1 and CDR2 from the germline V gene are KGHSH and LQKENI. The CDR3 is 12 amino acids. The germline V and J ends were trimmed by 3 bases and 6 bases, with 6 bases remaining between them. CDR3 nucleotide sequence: TGTGCCAGCTCACCCATGAGCAATGAGCAGTTCTTC. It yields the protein CASSPMSNEQFF.

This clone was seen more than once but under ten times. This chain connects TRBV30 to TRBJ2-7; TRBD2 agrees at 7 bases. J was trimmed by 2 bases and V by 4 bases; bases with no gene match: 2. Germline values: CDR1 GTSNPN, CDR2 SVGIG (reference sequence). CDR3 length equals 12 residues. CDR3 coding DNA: TGTGCCTGGAAGCGGGATGCCTACGAGCAGTACTTC. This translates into CAWKRDAYEQYF.

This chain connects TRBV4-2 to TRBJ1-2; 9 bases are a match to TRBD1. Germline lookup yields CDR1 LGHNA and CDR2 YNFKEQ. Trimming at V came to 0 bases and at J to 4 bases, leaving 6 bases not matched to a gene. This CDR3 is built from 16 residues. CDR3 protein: CASSQDLGQGSYGYTF. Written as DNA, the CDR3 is TGTGCCAGCAGCCAAGATCTAGGACAGGGGAGCTATGGCTACACCTTC.

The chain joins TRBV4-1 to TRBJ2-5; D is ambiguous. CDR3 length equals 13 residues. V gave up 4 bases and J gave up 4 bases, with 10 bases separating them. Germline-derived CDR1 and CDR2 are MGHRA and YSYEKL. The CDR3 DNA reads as TGCGCCAGCAGCCCCCATGATGCAGAGACCCAGTACTTC. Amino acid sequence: CASSPHDAETQYF.

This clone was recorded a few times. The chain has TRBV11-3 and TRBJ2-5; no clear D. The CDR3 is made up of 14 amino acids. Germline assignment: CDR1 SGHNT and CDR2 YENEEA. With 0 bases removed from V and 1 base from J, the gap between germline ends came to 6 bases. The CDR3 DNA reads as TGTGCCAGCAGCTTAGATTCAGCCCAAGAGACCCAGTACTTC. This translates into CASSLDSAQETQYF. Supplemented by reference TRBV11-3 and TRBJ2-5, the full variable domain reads EAGVVQSPRYKIIEKKQPVAFWCNPISGHNTLYWYLQNLGQGPELLIRYENEEAVDDSQLPKDRFSAERLKGVDSTLKIQPAELGDSAVYLCASSLDSAQETQYFGPGTRLLVL.

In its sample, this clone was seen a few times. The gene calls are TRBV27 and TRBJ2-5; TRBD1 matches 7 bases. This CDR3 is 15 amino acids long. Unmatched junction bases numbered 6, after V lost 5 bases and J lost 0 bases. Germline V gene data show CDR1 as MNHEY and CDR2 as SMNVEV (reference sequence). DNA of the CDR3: TGTGCCAGCAGTATCCAGACAGGGTACCAAGAGACCCAGTACTTC. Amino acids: CASSIQTGYQETQYF.

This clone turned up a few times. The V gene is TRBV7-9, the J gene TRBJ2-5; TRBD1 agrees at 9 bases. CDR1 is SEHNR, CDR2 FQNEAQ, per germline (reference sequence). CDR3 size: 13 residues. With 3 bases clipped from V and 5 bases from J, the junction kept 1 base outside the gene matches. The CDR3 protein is CASSFGTGETQYF. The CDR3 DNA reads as TGTGCCAGCAGCTTCGGGACAGGGGAGACCCAGTACTTC. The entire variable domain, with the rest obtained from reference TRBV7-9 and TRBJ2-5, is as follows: DTGVSQNPRHKITKRGQNVTFRCDPISEHNRLYWYRQTLGQGPEFLTYFQNEAQLEKSRLLSDRFSAERPKGSFSTLEIQRTEQGDSAMYLCASSFGTGETQYFGPGTRLLVL.

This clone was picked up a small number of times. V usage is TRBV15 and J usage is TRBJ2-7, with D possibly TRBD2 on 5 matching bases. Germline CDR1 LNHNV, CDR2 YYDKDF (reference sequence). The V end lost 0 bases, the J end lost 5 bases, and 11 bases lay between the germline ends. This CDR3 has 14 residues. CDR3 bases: TGTGCCACCAGCAGAGATAGGGTTAGCGACGAGCAGTACTTC. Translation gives CATSRDRVSDEQYF. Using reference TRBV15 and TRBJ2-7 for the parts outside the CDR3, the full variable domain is DAMVIQNPRYQVTQFGKPVTLSCSQTLNHNVMYWYQQKSSQAPKLLFHYYDKDFNNEADTPDNFQSRRPNTSFCFLDIRSPGLGDTAMYLCATSRDRVSDEQYFGPGTRLTVT.

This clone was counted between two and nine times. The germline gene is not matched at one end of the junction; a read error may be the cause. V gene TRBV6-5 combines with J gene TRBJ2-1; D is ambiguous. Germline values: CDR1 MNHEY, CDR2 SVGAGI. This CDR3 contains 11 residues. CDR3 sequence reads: CAISGSQEQFF. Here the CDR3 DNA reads TGTGCCATCAGTGGTTCTCAAGAGCAGTTCTTC.

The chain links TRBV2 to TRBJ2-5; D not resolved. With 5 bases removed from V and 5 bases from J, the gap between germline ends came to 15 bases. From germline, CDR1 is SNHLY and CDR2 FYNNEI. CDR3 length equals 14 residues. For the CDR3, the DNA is TGTGCCAGCAGTCGTAAGCCCGGTGGGGAGACCCAGTACTTC. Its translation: CASSRKPGGETQYF. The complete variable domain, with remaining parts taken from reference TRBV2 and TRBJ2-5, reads EPEVTQTPSHQVTQMGQEVILRCVPISNHLYFYWYRQILGQKVEFLVSFYNNEISEKSEIFDDQFSVERPDGSNFTLKIRSTKLEDSAMYFCASSRKPGGETQYFGPGTRLLVL.

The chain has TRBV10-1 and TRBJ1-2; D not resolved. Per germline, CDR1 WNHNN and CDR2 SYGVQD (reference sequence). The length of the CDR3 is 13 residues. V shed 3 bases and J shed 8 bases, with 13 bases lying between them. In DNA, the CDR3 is TGCGCCAGCAGTGACGAACTTCTAAAGGGCTACACCTTC. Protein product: CASSDELLKGYTF.